These T cell receptor beta chains were read from a single sample in a study of T cell changes during pregnancy in multiple sclerosis. Using immunoSEQ multiplex PCR, the repertoire was profiled, and TCRdb retains in-frame clones only, with some absent. The table lists tens of thousands of clones, 93% of them singletons. The source material was CD8+ T cells from peripheral blood mononuclear cells, sampled in the third trimester of pregnancy. The receptors were gathered from a female donor with multiple sclerosis, enrolled in a pregnancy study. Each CDR3 is given with its conserved first and last residue. D genes are given only for firm matches. Size values are once, few and many counts, or a class for expanded clones, and some rows have none.

d_gene,v_gene,j_gene,abundance,CDR3aa,CDR3nt
TRBD2,TRBV10-1,TRBJ2-1,-,CASSIAGVENEQFF,TGCGCCAGCAGTATAGCGGGAGTGGAGAATGAGCAGTTCTTC
-,TRBV27,TRBJ1-1,-,CASSLGAGAGREAFF,TGTGCCAGCAGTTTAGGTGCGGGGGCTGGACGCGAGGCTTTCTTT
-,TRBV5-1,TRBJ2-7,-,CASSLADDLTSYEQYF,TGCGCCAGCAGCTTGGCCGATGACTTAACATCCTACGAGCAGTACTTC
TRBD1,TRBV6-6,TRBJ2-5,-,CASSPYRGAETQYF,TGTGCCAGCAGTCCCTACAGGGGTGCTGAGACCCAGTACTTC
TRBD2,TRBV27,TRBJ2-1,-,CASSLSGTSGEQFF,TGTGCCAGCAGTTTGTCCGGGACTAGCGGTGAGCAGTTCTTC
-,TRBV6-5,TRBJ2-5,-,CASSPDSHQETQYF,TGTGCCAGCAGTCCGGACTCTCACCAAGAGACCCAGTACTTC
TRBD1,TRBV25-1,TRBJ2-7,-,CASSALTGGSYEQYF,TGTGCCAGCAGTGCCTTGACAGGGGGCTCCTACGAGCAGTACTTC
-,TRBV10-3,TRBJ2-3,-,CASEEAGGDTQYF,TGTGCCTCCGAGGAGGCGGGTGGAGATACGCAGTATTTT
TRBD2,TRBV7-3,TRBJ2-5,-,CASSPRLAGGFETQYF,TGTGCCAGCAGCCCCAGACTAGCGGGAGGGTTCGAGACCCAGTACTTC
TRBD1,TRBV27,TRBJ1-3,once,CASSLRGRGYTIYF,TGTGCCAGCAGTTTGAGGGGGCGCGGGTACACCATATATTTT
-,TRBV10-1,TRBJ1-4,-,CASSEGQRREKLFF,TGCGCCAGCAGTGAAGGACAACGTCGTGAAAAACTGTTTTTT
TRBD1,TRBV9,TRBJ2-1,-,CASSVVGQGRSEQFF,TGTGCCAGCAGCGTAGTCGGACAGGGAAGGAGTGAGCAGTTCTTC
-,TRBV7-9,TRBJ2-2,-,CASSSGQGNGELFF,TGTGCCAGCAGCTCCGGCCAGGGAAACGGGGAGCTGTTTTTT
TRBD2,TRBV30,TRBJ2-1,-,CAWSSGRAAEQFF,TGTGCCTGGAGTAGCGGGAGGGCCGCTGAGCAGTTCTTC
TRBD2,TRBV5-1,TRBJ2-7,-,CASSGLAGGPYEQYF,TGCGCCAGCAGCGGACTAGCGGGAGGGCCGTACGAGCAGTACTTC
-,TRBV15,TRBJ2-1,-,CATSKSRGSYNEQFF,TGTGCCACCAGCAAGTCGCGAGGTTCCTACAATGAGCAGTTCTTC
-,TRBV18,TRBJ2-2,few,CASSPPVRGNTGELFF,TGTGCCAGCTCACCACCAGTCAGGGGGAACACCGGGGAGCTGTTTTTT
-,TRBV15,TRBJ2-1,-,CATSRDRGGSNEQFF,TGTGCCACCAGCAGAGATCGAGGAGGGTCCAATGAGCAGTTCTTC
-,TRBV9,TRBJ2-3,-,CASSVDGASTDTQYF,TGTGCCAGCAGCGTAGACGGAGCTAGCACAGATACGCAGTATTTT
TRBD1,TRBV5-6,TRBJ1-1,once,CASSPGGTGNTEAFF,TGTGCCAGCAGCCCCGGGGGGACAGGGAACACTGAAGCTTTCTTT
-,TRBV7-8,TRBJ1-1,-,CASSPGQNTEAFF,TGTGCCAGCAGCCCCGGACAGAACACTGAAGCTTTCTTT
-,TRBV7-3,TRBJ2-7,once,CASSSHGGTSDEQYF,TGTGCCAGCAGCTCCCATGGGGGGACCTCCGACGAGCAGTACTTC
-,TRBV5-1,TRBJ2-3,-,CASSSGLTDTQYF,TGCGCCAGCAGCTCAGGGCTAACAGATACGCAGTATTTT
TRBD1,TRBV29-1,TRBJ1-1,-,CSVADRGHAFF,TGCAGCGTCGCGGACAGGGGGCATGCTTTCTTT
-,TRBV15,TRBJ1-5,-,CATGTWEGIQPQHF,TGTGCCACCGGTACTTGGGAGGGAATTCAGCCCCAGCATTTT
TRBD2,TRBV27,TRBJ2-1,-,CASNPTGLTYNEQFF,TGTGCCAGCAACCCCACGGGACTAACCTACAATGAGCAGTTCTTC
TRBD1,TRBV28,TRBJ1-5,-,CASLSLRTGEYSNQPQHF,TGTGCCAGCCTTAGCCTCAGGACAGGGGAGTATAGCAATCAGCCCCAGCATTTT
TRBD1,TRBV19,TRBJ1-2,-,CASSMARGRNYGYTF,TGTGCCAGTAGTATGGCCAGGGGGAGGAACTATGGCTACACCTTC
TRBD2,TRBV19,TRBJ2-1,-,CASTSGGGLYNEQFF,TGTGCCAGTACGAGTGGCGGGGGGTTGTACAATGAGCAGTTCTTC
-,TRBV10-3,TRBJ2-3,-,CAISESLSTDTQYF,TGTGCCATCAGTGAGTCTTTAAGCACAGATACGCAGTATTTT
TRBD2,TRBV5-1,TRBJ2-1,-,CASSGLAADEQFF,TGCGCCAGCAGCGGACTAGCGGCCGATGAGCAGTTCTTC
TRBD1,TRBV6-4,TRBJ2-3,-,CASSETGGTDTQYF,TGTGCCAGCAGTGAGACAGGGGGCACAGATACGCAGTATTTT
TRBD1,TRBV6-1,TRBJ1-2,-,CASSETGDGYTF,TGTGCCAGCAGTGAAACAGGGGACGGCTACACCTTC
-,TRBV18,TRBJ2-7,-,CASSLVPYEQYF,TGTGCCAGCTCCCTCGTTCCCTACGAGCAGTACTTC
-,TRBV6-4,TRBJ2-3,-,CASSAERLGVDTQYF,TGTGCCAGCAGTGCGGAGAGATTAGGCGTAGATACGCAGTATTTT
TRBD1,TRBV29-1,TRBJ1-2,once,CSVAGQGLTRGYTF,TGCAGCGTTGCGGGACAGGGTCTGACGAGGGGCTACACCTTC
TRBD2,TRBV11-2,TRBJ2-1,-,CASSLEWRERRSSYNEQFF,TGTGCCAGCAGCTTAGAATGGCGGGAGAGGAGAAGCTCCTACAATGAGCAGTTCTTC
-,TRBV6-1,TRBJ2-6,-,CASEEGPGANVLTF,TGTGCCAGCGAGGAGGGGCCGGGGGCCAACGTCCTGACTTTC
-,TRBV10-3,TRBJ2-7,-,CAISDPTSRRSYEQYF,TGTGCCATCAGTGACCCTACTAGCCGACGGTCCTACGAGCAGTACTTC